This TCR beta chain originates from a study of siplizumab effects on memory and regulatory T cells. General study findings and limits: Naive T cells seemed more diverse than memory cells and seemed major alloresponse contributors. With siplizumab, Treg-derived clones averaged roughly 69% of mappable alloreactive CD4+ clones, versus 26.9% in controls.

A word on this clone: Its antigen is unknown.

Per sample, 10^5 or so TCR templates underwent assay. The table came from immunoSEQ multiplex PCR; TCRdb's copy has only in-frame clones and leaves some out. The sample includes fewer than 100,000 clones, over 85% seen only once; the top ten take around 0.3%. The CDR3 consists of 12 residues. The germline CDR1 and CDR2 sequences are SEHNR and FQNEAQ (reference sequence). After removal of 5 bases from V and 8 bases from J, the junction contained 2 bases not matched to a gene. Sequencing input: non-Treg CD4+ T cells sorted from blood. The sequence was obtained from a human donor in good health. The J gene is TRBJ1-4, the V gene TRBV7-9; 7 bases map to TRBD1. CDR3 coding DNA: TGTGCCAGCAGCGAGACAGGGGAAAAACTGTTTTTT. As protein: CASSETGEKLFF.